These 29 T cell receptor beta chains were sequenced from one sample in a study of T cell responses to AZD1222 COVID-19 vaccine. Some clones are missing from TCRdb's copy, which holds only in-frame ones; the method was immunoSEQ multiplex PCR. The sample yields 45,000 to 65,000 clones, about 87% seen once. Here the sequenced sample was peripheral blood, taken on day 0 of AZD1222 vaccination. The receptor source for this set is an adult in good health.

The chain couples TRBV11-3 to TRBJ2-3; D is possibly TRBD1 or TRBD2 (6 bases each). Germline CDR1 is SGHNT and CDR2 is YENEEA. V was shortened by 9 bases and J by 1 base, with 23 bases between the two germline ends. This CDR3 spans 17 amino acids. DNA of the CDR3: TGTGCCAGTTCCCCCAGTGGGGGGCCTCACGGCACAGATACGCAGTATTTT. It translates to CASSPSGGPHGTDTQYF.

V and J are TRBV3-1 (or the pseudogene TRBV3-2) and TRBJ1-2; 7 bases fit TRBD1. This CDR3 is built from 12 residues. The junction had 1 base not matched to a gene; V was cut back by 1 base and J by 8 bases. In germline, CDR1 is LGHDT, CDR2 YNNKEL (reference sequence). The CDR3 reads CASSQGGGGYTF. Written as DNA, the CDR3 is TGTGCCAGCAGCCAAGGAGGGGGCGGCTACACCTTC.

The sample holds a few counts of this clone. J is TRBJ2-1 and V is TRBV19; a possible D gene is TRBD1 (6 bases). The V end lost 3 bases, the J end lost 3 bases, and 9 bases lay between the germline ends. Germline loops: CDR1 LNHDA, CDR2 SQIVND (reference sequence). The CDR3 spans 14 residues. CDR3 DNA sequence: TGTGCCAGTAGTATCTCGGACAGCTACAATGAGCAGTTCTTC. This translates into CASSISDSYNEQFF.

V gene TRBV11-2 combines with J gene TRBJ1-6; TRBD1 matches 7 bases. Germline assignment: CDR1 SGHAT and CDR2 FQNNGV. The CDR3 covers 14 residues. V was pared by 10 bases and J by 4 bases, with 7 bases of the junction left unmatched. CDR3 amino acids: CATTGQRYNSPLHF. In nucleotides, the CDR3 is TGTGCCACGACGGGACAGCGTTATAATTCACCCCTCCACTTT.

This clone appeared once. DNA of the CDR3: TGCGCCAGCAGCTCCCAGACTAGCACAGATACGCAGTATTTT. This gives the protein CASSSQTSTDTQYF. This chain joins TRBV5-1 and TRBJ2-3; D not certain. The CDR3 spans 14 residues. Germline V CDR1 and CDR2: SGHRS, YFSETQ. V lost 3 bases and J lost 0, with 8 bases in between.

This chain joins TRBV11-3 and TRBJ1-2; maybe TRBD1 (5 bases). This CDR3 spans 15 amino acids. The V gene's germline CDR1 is SGHNT and CDR2 YENEEA. Trimming took 3 bases from V and 5 from J, leaving 16 bases between them. The CDR3 protein is CASSLGDGEAYGYTF. The CDR3 DNA reads as TGTGCCAGCAGCTTGGGGGACGGCGAAGCATATGGCTACACCTTC.

The chain couples TRBV7-9 to TRBJ2-5, with D maybe TRBD2 (5 bases). CDR3 length: 13 amino acids. The germline CDR1 and CDR2 sequences are SEHNR and FQNEAQ (reference sequence). Between the trimmed V and J ends, which lost 7 bases and 2 bases, there was a span of 11 bases. CDR3 amino acids: CASTTRGQETQYF. The CDR3 DNA sequence: TGTGCCAGCACCACCCGGGGTCAAGAGACCCAGTACTTC.

This clone was observed a single time. V gene TRBV30 combines with J gene TRBJ1-3; perhaps TRBD1 as D (5 bases). The V gene's germline CDR1 is GTSNPN and CDR2 SVGIG (reference sequence). Deletions cut 2 bases from V and 2 bases from J, with 10 bases between. The CDR3 contains 14 residues. The CDR3 bases are TGTGCCTGGAGTTGGGGCTCACCTGGAAACACCATATATTTT. Its translation: CAWSWGSPGNTIYF. Looking up the rest from reference TRBV30 and TRBJ1-3 gives the full variable domain: SQTIHQWPATLVQPVGSPLSLECTVEGTSNPNLYWYRQAAGRGLQLLFYSVGIGQISSEVPQNLSASRPQDRQFILSSKKLLLSDSGFYLCAWSWGSPGNTIYFGEGSWLTVV.

V usage is TRBV7-6 and J usage is TRBJ1-1, with D possibly TRBD1 on 6 matching bases. Germline loops: CDR1 SGHVS, CDR2 FNYEAQ. This CDR3 has 14 amino acids. With 5 bases removed from V and 4 bases from J, the gap between germline ends came to 14 bases. For the CDR3, the DNA is TGTGCCAGCAGCCCCACAGGGTTAAGCACTGAAGCTTTCTTT. This gives the protein CASSPTGLSTEAFF.

The chain is built from TRBV18 and TRBJ2-2; D call uncertain. Looked up from germline, CDR1 is KGHSH and CDR2 is LQKENI. CDR3 length: 17 amino acids. The V end lost 3 bases, the J end lost 1 base, and 15 bases lay between the germline ends. CDR3: CASSPENKGLNTGELFF. The CDR3 bases are TGTGCCAGCTCACCTGAGAACAAGGGCCTGAACACCGGGGAGCTGTTTTTT. Full variable domain (outside the CDR3, taken from reference TRBV18 and TRBJ2-2): NAGVMQNPRHLVRRRGQEARLRCSPMKGHSHVYWYRQLPEEGLKFMVYLQKENIIDESGMPKERFSAEFPKEGPSILRIQQVVRGDSAAYFCASSPENKGLNTGELFFGEGSRLTVL.

The chain combines TRBV5-1 with TRBJ1-4; 8 positions agree with TRBD1. J lost 3 bases, V lost 4 bases, and 8 bases had no gene match. The germline CDR1 and CDR2 sequences are SGHRS and YFSETQ. The CDR3 runs 16 residues. Here the CDR3 reads CASSESTGGANEKLFF. The CDR3 region has the DNA TGCGCCAGCAGCGAGTCCACAGGGGGGGCTAATGAAAAACTGTTTTTT. Complete variable domain (other parts from reference TRBV5-1 and TRBJ1-4): KAGVTQTPRYLIKTRGQQVTLSCSPISGHRSVSWYQQTPGQGLQFLFEYFSETQRNKGNFPGRFSGRQFSNSRSEMNVSTLELGDSALYLCASSESTGGANEKLFFGSGTQLSVL.

The chain recombines TRBV4-2 with TRBJ1-2, with D perhaps TRBD1 (6 bases). The CDR3 spans 14 residues. Trimming cost V 0 bases and J 8 bases, with 13 bases left between them. In germline, CDR1 is LGHNA, CDR2 YNFKEQ. The CDR3, as DNA: TGTGCCAGCAGCCAAGATTTGGGGGCGGGAGGCTACACCTTC. Residues: CASSQDLGAGGYTF.

The chain couples TRBV12-3 or TRBV12-4 to TRBJ2-1; 7 bases fit TRBD1. The ends lost 5 bases at V and 9 bases at J; junction bases unmatched: 4. CDR3 length: 12 amino acids. CDR3 DNA sequence: TGTGCCAGCAGTCTTCAGGGGGTTGAGCAGTTCTTC. It codes for CASSLQGVEQFF.

CDR3 in amino acids: CASSPQGGESTDTQYF. The DNA of the CDR3 is TGTGCCAGTAGTCCCCAGGGGGGGGAGAGCACAGATACGCAGTATTTT. The chain has TRBV19 and TRBJ2-3; D tentatively reads TRBD1 or TRBD2 (7 bases each). This CDR3 has 16 amino acids. The germline V and J ends were trimmed by 5 bases and 0 bases, with 15 bases remaining between them. CDR1 LNHDA and CDR2 SQIVND come from the germline V gene (reference sequence).

The V gene is TRBV30, the J gene TRBJ2-7; perhaps D is TRBD1 or TRBD2 (6 bases each). Trimming took 6 bases from V and 2 from J, leaving 14 bases between them. CDR3 size: 13 residues. CDR1 GTSNPN and CDR2 SVGIG come from the germline V gene (reference sequence). The CDR3 spells CACAGHGTYEQYF. The CDR3 bases are TGTGCCTGCGCGGGACACGGGACCTACGAGCAGTACTTC. The full variable domain, rest sourced from reference TRBV30 and TRBJ2-7, is SQTIHQWPATLVQPVGSPLSLECTVEGTSNPNLYWYRQAAGRGLQLLFYSVGIGQISSEVPQNLSASRPQDRQFILSSKKLLLSDSGFYLCACAGHGTYEQYFGPGTRLTVT.

V is TRBV4-1 and J is TRBJ2-1; a possible D gene is TRBD2 (7 bases). The CDR3 has 17 amino acids. V dropped 6 bases and J dropped 0 bases, with 18 bases sitting between them. Germline CDR1 MGHRA, CDR2 YSYEKL. CDR3 DNA: TGCGCCAGCAGGCCACCACAGGGAGGGAGCTCCTACAATGAGCAGTTCTTC. As protein: CASRPPQGGSSYNEQFF.

This clone appeared a few times. The chain couples TRBV14 to TRBJ1-1, with a possible D match to TRBD1 (6 bases). V lost 4 bases and J lost 1, with 13 bases in between. Per the germline V gene, CDR1 is SGHDN and CDR2 is FVKESK. The CDR3 consists of 15 residues. The CDR3 reads CASSPRGAGNTEAFF. As DNA, the CDR3 is TGTGCCAGCAGCCCGAGGGGGGCTGGGAACACTGAAGCTTTCTTT.

V usage is TRBV12-2 and J usage is TRBJ2-1; the table gives TRBD2 as D, unverified against the DNA. TRBV12-2 is noted as a pseudogene. There are 16 residues in the CDR3. CDR3 sequence reads: CASRLEGLCSYNEQFF. CDR3 nucleotide sequence: TGTGCAAGTCGCTTAGAGGGACTATGTTCCTACAATGAGCAGTTCTTC.

The chain is built from TRBV3-1 (or the pseudogene TRBV3-2) and TRBJ1-5; no clear D. Looked up from germline, CDR1 is LGHDT and CDR2 is YNNKEL (reference sequence). V was pared by 1 base and J by 0 bases, with 4 bases between. This CDR3 spans 14 amino acids. In nucleotides, the CDR3 is TGTGCCAGCAGCCAAGCAGCTAGCAATCAGCCCCAGCATTTT. This gives the protein CASSQAASNQPQHF.

J is TRBJ2-1 and V is TRBV6-4, with D unclear. Germline V gene sequence: CDR1 MRHNA, CDR2 SNTAGT. The CDR3 is made up of 16 amino acids. V was clipped by 0 bases and J by 0 bases, with 9 bases between them. For the CDR3, the DNA is TGTGCCAGCAGTGACTCTGGCGGTAGCTCCTACAATGAGCAGTTCTTC. Amino acids: CASSDSGGSSYNEQFF.

The chain has TRBV29-1 and TRBJ1-4, with no clear D. Trimming shortened V by 0 bases and J by 8 bases, and 13 bases separated the two germline ends. CDR3 size: 14 residues. CDR1 SQVTM and CDR2 ANQGSEA come from the germline V gene. CDR3 amino acids: CSVEEVGIEEKLFF. CDR3 DNA: TGCAGCGTTGAAGAGGTGGGCATAGAGGAAAAACTGTTTTTT.

The J gene is TRBJ1-2, the V gene TRBV18; possibly TRBD1 for D (5 bases). This CDR3 comprises 14 residues. Germline lookup yields CDR1 KGHSH and CDR2 LQKENI. V was pared by 3 bases and J by 4 bases, with 12 bases between. DNA of the CDR3: TGTGCCAGCTCACCGACGGCGACAGCCTATGGCTACACCTTC. Its translation: CASSPTATAYGYTF.

In nucleotides, the CDR3 is TGTGCCAGCAGCTTCCGAGGTGGGCGCACTGAAGCTTTCTTT. Translating gives CASSFRGGRTEAFF. The chain carries TRBV5-8 and TRBJ1-1; D is unclear. The germline gives CDR1 SGHTS, CDR2 YDEGEE. This CDR3 has 14 residues. The V end was cut by 2 bases, the J end by 4 bases, with 12 bases between.

The V gene is TRBV30, the J gene TRBJ1-2, with a weak D call TRBD1 (5 bases). Germline V CDR1 and CDR2: GTSNPN, SVGIG (reference sequence). This CDR3 is built from 14 residues. V lost 1 base to trimming and J lost 5 bases, with 14 bases between them. The CDR3 loop is CAWSDWGYQYGYTF. The CDR3, as DNA: TGTGCCTGGAGTGATTGGGGCTACCAATATGGCTACACCTTC.

Regarding this clone: The sample carries other DNA sequences with the same CDR3. V is TRBV7-2 and J is TRBJ2-2, with 10 bases fitting TRBD2. V trimming: 1 base; J trimming: 0 bases; junction bases outside the gene matches: 2. Germline V gives CDR1 SGHTA, CDR2 FQGNSA. The CDR3 loop spans 17 amino acids. CDR3 amino acids: CASSLGTSGTNTGELFF. CDR3 DNA sequence: TGTGCCAGCAGCTTAGGGACTAGCGGAACGAACACCGGGGAGCTGTTTTTT.

CDR3 DNA: TGTGCCAGCAGCTTGGCCAATCCCGCACCGACAGATACGCAGTATTTT. This sequence encodes CASSLANPAPTDTQYF. V gene TRBV5-6 combines with J gene TRBJ2-3; no clear D gene. Looked up from germline, CDR1 is SGHDT and CDR2 is YYEEEE. V lost 0 bases and J lost 3, with 14 bases in between. The CDR3 extends over 16 amino acids.

The chain has TRBV6-6 and TRBJ2-1, with 8 bases matching TRBD1. CDR1 and CDR2 (germline): MNHNY, SVGAGI (reference sequence). The CDR3 sequence is 14 residues long. Germline trimming cut 7 bases from V and 3 bases from J; bases unmatched to any gene: 5. The CDR3 region has the DNA TGTGCCAGCAACCCCGACAGGGGCTACAATGAGCAGTTCTTC. The encoded protein is CASNPDRGYNEQFF.

The chain couples TRBV19 to TRBJ1-2; the D gene is possibly TRBD1 (5 bases). Germline CDR1 and CDR2: LNHDA and SQIVND (reference sequence). The CDR3 has 12 amino acids. V lost 9 bases, J lost 7 bases, and 15 bases lay in between. CDR3 DNA sequence: TGTGCCAGCATTGGGGCTTTCGGTGGCTACACCTTC. It codes for CASIGAFGGYTF. Combining the CDR3 with reference TRBV19 and TRBJ1-2 gives the whole variable domain DGGITQSPKYLFRKEGQNVTLSCEQNLNHDAMYWYRQDPGQGLRLIYYSQIVNDFQKGDIAEGYSVSREKKESFPLTVTSAQKNPTAFYLCASIGAFGGYTFGSGTRLTVV.

The V and J genes are TRBV15 and TRBJ1-4, with D maybe TRBD1 (6 bases). Germline V CDR1 and CDR2: LNHNV, YYDKDF (reference sequence). Trimming shortened V by 3 bases and J by 4 bases, and 12 bases separated the two germline ends. CDR3 length: 15 residues. In DNA form, the CDR3 reads TGTGCCACCAGCAGGATGACAGGAGGTAATGAAAAACTGTTTTTT. This translates into CATSRMTGGNEKLFF.